The source of this T cell receptor (beta chain) is a study of blood T cell repertoires in COVID-19. Across the whole study: From the United States, Italy and Spain came samples of acute and convalescent COVID-19. PBMCs, B-cell-depleted T cells, or T cells were the source of the cDNA or gDNA that made up the material.

Authors' data handling: How many nucleated cells were present was estimated from reference gene primer amplification. Data came from immunoSEQ multiplex PCR; TCRdb stores just in-frame clones and leaves some out. From that table come the V and J calls and clone size; the DNA was used to work out D and trimming. Of about 200,000 clones listed, roughly 90% are singletons. Germline CDR1 and CDR2: SNHLY and FYNNEI. Trimming took 4 bases from V and 3 from J; bases not matched to a gene: 3. The CDR3 runs to 14 residues. The TCR comes from a man aged 45-60 years with acute or convalescent COVID-19. The chain is built from TRBV2 and TRBJ1-5; 7 nucleotides agree with TRBD1. What was sequenced was peripheral blood. The CDR3 DNA is TGTGCCAGCAGTGGGACAGGTCTCAATCAGCCCCAGCATTTT. The encoded protein is CASSGTGLNQPQHF.